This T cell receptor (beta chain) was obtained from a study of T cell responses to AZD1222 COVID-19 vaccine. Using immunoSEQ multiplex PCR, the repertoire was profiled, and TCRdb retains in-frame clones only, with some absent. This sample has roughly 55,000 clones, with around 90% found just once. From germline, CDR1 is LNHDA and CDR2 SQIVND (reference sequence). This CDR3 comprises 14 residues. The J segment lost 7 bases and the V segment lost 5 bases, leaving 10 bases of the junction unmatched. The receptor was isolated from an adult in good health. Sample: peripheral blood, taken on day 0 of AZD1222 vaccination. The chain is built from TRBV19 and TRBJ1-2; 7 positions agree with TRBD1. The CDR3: CASSSHDRVGGYTF. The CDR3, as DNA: TGTGCCAGTAGTTCCCATGACAGGGTTGGTGGCTACACCTTC. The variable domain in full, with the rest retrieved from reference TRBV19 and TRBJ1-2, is DGGITQSPKYLFRKEGQNVTLSCEQNLNHDAMYWYRQDPGQGLRLIYYSQIVNDFQKGDIAEGYSVSREKKESFPLTVTSAQKNPTAFYLCASSSHDRVGGYTFGSGTRLTVV.